Sequencing of this T cell receptor (beta chain) was carried out in a study of T cell responses to AZD1222 COVID-19 vaccine. Concerning this clone: The antigen is not known.

Clones were read by immunoSEQ multiplex PCR, and TCRdb kept only the in-frame ones, dropping some. Here the sample spans some 95,000 clones, 86% being singletons. Study-wide points: CD4 TCRs covered the whole spike, strongest at regions 160-218 and 743-854.

The clonotype was recovered from an adult in good health. The source was peripheral blood, collected on day 0 of AZD1222 vaccination.

The CDR3 DNA sequence: TGTGCCACCGCGCGGGGGGGAATCCAAGAGACCCAGTACTTC. Translation: CATARGGIQETQYF. This chain joins TRBV6-5 and TRBJ2-5, with 9 nucleotides matching TRBD2. The CDR3 is 14 residues long. The junction had 7 bases not matched to a gene; V was cut back by 10 bases and J by 1 base. Germline CDR1 is MNHEY and CDR2 is SVGAGI.